The sequence of this T cell receptor (beta chain) was determined in a study of cytotoxic CD8 clonotypes in ibrutinib-treated CLL. Overall study results and limits: For progressing versus sustained-remission patients, sampling times were not the same.

This CDR3 is 15 amino acids long. The J segment lost 1 base and the V segment lost 3 bases, leaving 3 bases of the junction unmatched. Germline lookup yields CDR1 MRHNA and CDR2 SNTAGT. The planned depth of sequencing spanned 1 in 200,000 to 1 in 1 million T cells. Data came from immunoSEQ multiplex PCR; TCRdb stores just in-frame clones and leaves some out. The table lists 130,000 to 150,000 clones, approximately 80% of them singletons. A note on this clone: Antigen: not known.

This TCR was sampled from a human donor with chronic lymphocytic leukemia. Sequencing was performed on PBMCs, taken after 12 months of ibrutinib treatment. V is TRBV6-4 and J is TRBJ2-4; 7 positions agree with TRBD2. CDR3 coding DNA: TGTGCCAGCAGTGAGCGGGAGCCTGCCAAAAACATTCAGTACTTC. The encoded protein is CASSEREPAKNIQYF.